These 21 T cell receptor beta chains were sequenced from one sample in a study of blood T cell repertoires in COVID-19. Libraries were prepared by immunoSEQ multiplex PCR; TCRdb keeps only in-frame clonotypes and omits some of them. This repertoire shows more than 250,000 clones, roughly 83% found once; its top ten account for about 4.5%. Material: peripheral blood. These receptors were obtained from a man between 60 and 75 years old who had recovered from COVID-19.

The chain recombines TRBV4-2 with TRBJ2-3; no firm D call. Trimming pared 0 bases from V and 4 bases from J, leaving 11 bases between. The CDR3 loop spans 15 amino acids. CDR1 is LGHNA, CDR2 YNFKEQ, per germline. The CDR3 spells CASSQDGSQADTQYF. As DNA, the CDR3 is TGTGCCAGCAGCCAAGATGGATCCCAGGCAGATACGCAGTATTTT.

This sequence joins TRBV5-1 and TRBJ2-7, with TRBD2 matching 10 bases. Looked up from germline, CDR1 is SGHRS and CDR2 is YFSETQ. J lost 5 bases, V lost 6 bases, and 8 bases had no gene match. The CDR3 sequence is 14 residues long. The CDR3 is CASTRTSGINEQYF. The CDR3 coding sequence is TGCGCCAGCACCCGTACTAGCGGGATCAACGAGCAGTACTTC.

The rearrangement uses TRBV11-2 and TRBJ2-7, with 13 bases identical to TRBD2. The CDR3 length is 16 residues. Germline V gene lookup returns CDR1 SGHAT and CDR2 FQNNGV. The V gene end was trimmed by 5 bases and the J gene end by 3 bases; junction bases not matched to a gene: 7. CDR3 nucleotide sequence: TGTGCCAGCAGCGGACAGACTAGCGGGGGGTTCTACGAGCAGTACTTC. Translated, it gives CASSGQTSGGFYEQYF.

The chain employs TRBV27 and TRBJ2-3, with D possibly matching TRBD2 (6 bases). The V gene lost 0 bases and the J gene lost 8 bases, with 15 bases spanning the gap. The germline CDR1 and CDR2 sequences are MNHEY and SMNVEV (reference sequence). The CDR3 is 15 residues long. The CDR3 loop reads CASSLSKLAAATQYF. The CDR3 DNA reads TGTGCCAGCAGTTTATCGAAACTAGCAGCAGCTACGCAGTATTTT.

The rearrangement uses TRBV27 and TRBJ1-1; 8 bases are a match to TRBD1. The junction had 6 bases not matched to a gene; V was cut back by 5 bases and J by 4 bases. Germline values: CDR1 MNHEY, CDR2 SMNVEV (reference sequence). The CDR3 totals 14 residues. The CDR3 spells CASSGTGGSTEAFF. CDR3 nucleotide sequence: TGTGCCAGCAGTGGAACAGGGGGATCCACTGAAGCTTTCTTT.

J is TRBJ2-1 and V is TRBV29-1; 10 bases fit TRBD2. CDR3 size: 15 residues. V lost 0 bases, J lost 6 bases, and 5 bases stayed unmatched. Germline CDR1 SQVTM, CDR2 ANQGSEA. The CDR3 region has the DNA TGCAGCGTTGAAGATCCAGCGGGGGGGAGCAATGAGCAGTTCTTC. It is translated as CSVEDPAGGSNEQFF.

The chain employs TRBV4-2 and TRBJ1-2; no clear D gene. This CDR3 has 15 amino acids. Looked up from germline, CDR1 is LGHNA and CDR2 is YNFKEQ. The V end lost 0 bases, the J end lost 4 bases, and 12 bases lay between the germline ends. The DNA of the CDR3 is TGTGCCAGCAGCCAAGAGAGTATCGTCTCCTATGGCTACACCTTC. Amino acids: CASSQESIVSYGYTF.

The CDR3 DNA reads as TGCGCCAGCAGCTTGGGTAGCGGGGTGACCTACGAGCAGTACTTC. Translation: CASSLGSGVTYEQYF. The chain is built from TRBV5-1 and TRBJ2-7; TRBD2 aligns across 8 bases. The CDR3 extends over 15 amino acids. Germline V CDR1 and CDR2: SGHRS, YFSETQ. Trimming removed 0 bases from V and 2 bases from J; junction bases left unmatched: 4.

This rearrangement joins TRBV3-1 (or the pseudogene TRBV3-2) to TRBJ1-6, with 7 bases aligning to TRBD1. The CDR3 is 17 residues long. The germline CDR1 and CDR2 sequences are LGHDT and YNNKEL (reference sequence). The V and J ends lost 4 bases and 9 bases, in that order; junction bases with no gene match: 15. The CDR3 loop is CASSPTALTGKGSPLHF. The CDR3 bases are TGTGCCAGCAGCCCTACTGCCCTGACAGGGAAGGGTTCACCCCTCCACTTT.

This chain uses TRBV18 with TRBJ2-1, with 7 nucleotides matching TRBD2. Germline CDR1 reads KGHSH; CDR2 reads LQKENI. Trimming at V came to 3 bases and at J to 7 bases, leaving 15 bases not matched to a gene. The CDR3 is 17 residues long. In DNA form, the CDR3 reads TGTGCCAGCTCACCCCGTCCCGGGGGGAGCATCGAGAATGAGCAGTTCTTC. Translated: CASSPRPGGSIENEQFF.

The CDR3 loop reads CASRKGQDRNTIYF. In DNA form, the CDR3 reads TGTGCCAGCAGGAAAGGGCAGGACAGAAACACCATATATTTT. The rearrangement links TRBV7-9 to TRBJ1-3, with D maybe TRBD1 (5 bases). Germline V gene sequence: CDR1 SEHNR, CDR2 FQNEAQ (reference sequence). The CDR3 is made up of 14 amino acids. Trimming stripped 6 bases from V and 5 bases from J, with 14 bases between.

The chain uses TRBV4-2 and TRBJ1-4; D is possibly TRBD1 (6 bases). Germline CDR1 is LGHNA and CDR2 is YNFKEQ. The germline V and J ends were trimmed by 4 bases and 0 bases, with 9 bases remaining between them. CDR3 length equals 15 residues. This CDR3 reads CASSPRQATNEKLFF. The CDR3 nucleotides read TGTGCCAGCAGCCCAAGACAGGCAACTAATGAAAAACTGTTTTTT.

This chain uses TRBV5-1 with TRBJ1-1; 7 bases fit TRBD1. Germline-derived CDR1 and CDR2 are SGHRS and YFSETQ. V gave up 4 bases and J gave up 11 bases; unmatched junction bases: 8. The CDR3 is 12 residues long. The CDR3 nucleotides are TGCGCCAGCAGCGCAACAGGGGCGGTGGCTTTCTTT. Protein product: CASSATGAVAFF.

The V gene is TRBV3-1 (or the pseudogene TRBV3-2), the J gene TRBJ2-5; TRBD2 is a possible D gene (6 bases). This CDR3 has 15 amino acids. V was pared by 1 base and J by 2 bases, with 11 bases between. Germline V gives CDR1 LGHDT, CDR2 YNNKEL (reference sequence). CDR3 sequence (DNA): TGTGCCAGCAGCCAAGGCTCCGGACTACAAGAGACCCAGTACTTC. Its protein product is CASSQGSGLQETQYF.

V gene TRBV12-3 or TRBV12-4 combines with J gene TRBJ1-6; 7 nucleotides align to TRBD1. The CDR3 totals 13 residues. V shed 6 bases and J 8 bases; nucleotides not matched to a gene: 4. The CDR3 DNA follows: TGTGCCAGCAGCCGACAGGGCCATTCACCCCTCCACTTT. Its translation is CASSRQGHSPLHF.

In this sample, this clone turned up a few times. The chain recombines TRBV12-3 or TRBV12-4 with TRBJ1-2, with D hard to call. This CDR3 contains 13 residues. Trimming pared 4 bases from V and 5 bases from J, leaving 11 bases between. This chain's CDR3 is CASSSTAVYGYTF. For the CDR3, the DNA is TGTGCCAGCAGTTCTACAGCGGTTTATGGCTACACCTTC.

The chain has TRBV7-2 and TRBJ1-4; D is ambiguous. V was clipped by 1 base and J by 5 bases, with 17 bases between them. CDR3 length equals 17 residues. Looked up from germline, CDR1 is SGHTA and CDR2 is FQGNSA. CDR3 region: CASSLVRGRTGNEKLFF. CDR3 coding DNA: TGTGCCAGCAGCTTAGTCCGAGGGAGGACGGGAAATGAAAAACTGTTTTTT. Full variable domain (remainder filled in from reference TRBV7-2 and TRBJ1-4): GAGVSQSPSNKVTEKGKDVELRCDPISGHTALYWYRQSLGQGLEFLIYFQGNSAPDKSGLPSDRFSAERTGGSVSTLTIQRTQQEDSAVYLCASSLVRGRTGNEKLFFGSGTQLSVL.

The rearrangement joins TRBV2 to TRBJ1-5, with TRBD1 as a possible D gene (6 bases). The CDR3 runs 16 residues. Trimming took 6 bases from V and 3 from J, leaving 18 bases between them. Germline lookup yields CDR1 SNHLY and CDR2 FYNNEI. The CDR3, as DNA: TGTGCCAGCAGCCCCGGGACACCTAAACCCAATCAGCCCCAGCATTTT. Its translation: CASSPGTPKPNQPQHF.

The V gene is TRBV6-2 or TRBV6-3, the J gene TRBJ2-5; TRBD2 agrees at 9 bases. The CDR3 extends over 15 amino acids. The J segment lost 5 bases and the V segment lost 0 bases, leaving 4 bases of the junction unmatched. Germline values: CDR1 MNHEY, CDR2 SVGEGT. CDR3 sequence: CASSYSSGRGETQYF. CDR3 DNA: TGTGCCAGCAGTTACTCTAGCGGGAGAGGCGAGACCCAGTACTTC.

The chain employs TRBV24-1 and TRBJ2-3, with 7 bases fitting TRBD2. The CDR3 consists of 15 residues. Germline V gene data show CDR1 as KGHDR and CDR2 as SFDVKD. J lost 0 bases, V lost 1 base, and 0 bases had no gene match. The CDR3 reads CATSDLAGSTDTQYF. The CDR3 DNA follows: TGTGCCACCAGTGATTTAGCGGGGAGCACAGATACGCAGTATTTT.

The CDR3 nucleotides are TGCGCCAGCAGCGTGTCGGGGGGCTCCTACGAGCAGTACTTC. Translated: CASSVSGGSYEQYF. The chain recombines TRBV5-1 with TRBJ2-7; 7 bases agree with TRBD2. Germline CDR1 SGHRS, CDR2 YFSETQ. The CDR3 length is 14 residues. With V trimmed by 4 bases and J by 0 bases, 4 bases remained unmatched. The complete variable domain, with remaining parts taken from reference TRBV5-1 and TRBJ2-7, reads KAGVTQTPRYLIKTRGQQVTLSCSPISGHRSVSWYQQTPGQGLQFLFEYFSETQRNKGNFPGRFSGRQFSNSRSEMNVSTLELGDSALYLCASSVSGGSYEQYFGPGTRLTVT.